This is a list of T cell receptor beta chains from one sample in a study of OX40 agonist ivuxolimab in advanced cancers. The protocol was immunoSEQ multiplex PCR, while the TCRdb copy is restricted to in-frame clones and leaves out a portion. The data contain some 74,000 clones, around 86% of them singletons. This specimen consisted of CD4+ or CD8+ T cells sorted from blood, obtained in a trial of the OX40 agonist ivuxolimab. These receptors originate from an adult with an advanced solid tumor such as melanoma, head and neck, liver or kidney cancer. The CDR3 runs from the conserved cysteine through the conserved F or W. The D gene is left open where the match is weak. Not all rows give a size; the values are once, few, many and, for expanded clones, a class.

size: few
length: 14
V: TRBV18
D: -
J: TRBJ1-3
DNA: TGTGCCAGCTCAGAACAGGGACCTGGAAACACCATATATTTT
CDR3: CASSEQGPGNTIYF

size: -
length: 15
V: TRBV5-1
D: TRBD1
J: TRBJ1-2
DNA: TGCGCCAGCAGCCCGGGGACAGGGGGCGACTATGGCTACACCTTC
CDR3: CASSPGTGGDYGYTF

size: -
length: 14
V: TRBV5-4
D: TRBD1
J: TRBJ2-3
DNA: TGTGCCAGCGGTGCGCGACAGGGGTTAGATACGCAGTATTTT
CDR3: CASGARQGLDTQYF

size: once
length: 12
V: TRBV6-1
D: -
J: TRBJ1-6
DNA: TGTGCATCAGGAGGGCCGAATTCACCCCTCCACTTT
CDR3: CASGGPNSPLHF

size: -
length: 12
V: TRBV30
D: -
J: TRBJ1-2
DNA: TGTGCCTGGATGACGGGGTTCTATGGCTACACCTTC
CDR3: CAWMTGFYGYTF

size: -
length: 14
V: TRBV5-6
D: -
J: TRBJ2-3
DNA: TGTGCCAGCAGCCTTCTTGCCGCCACAGATACGCAGTATTTT
CDR3: CASSLLAATDTQYF

size: -
length: 14
V: TRBV7-3
D: TRBD2
J: TRBJ2-1
DNA: TGTGCCAGCAGCTTGGCTAGCGGGAGTAATGAGCAGTTCTTC
CDR3: CASSLASGSNEQFF

size: -
length: 15
V: TRBV9
D: TRBD1
J: TRBJ1-1
DNA: TGTGCCAGCAGCGCCCGACAGGGGGCATCGGCTGAAGCTTTCTTT
CDR3: CASSARQGASAEAFF

size: -
length: 17
V: TRBV7-9
D: TRBD2
J: TRBJ2-3
DNA: TGTGCCAGCAGCCTCTTGCCGGCGGGGGGGGCCCGAGATACGCAGTATTTT
CDR3: CASSLLPAGGARDTQYF

size: -
length: 14
V: TRBV19
D: -
J: TRBJ1-1
DNA: TGTGCCAGTAGTAACGGGCGGGGGAACACTGAAGCTTTCTTT
CDR3: CASSNGRGNTEAFF

size: -
length: 14
V: TRBV27
D: TRBD2
J: TRBJ2-7
DNA: TGTGCCAGCAGTTTAAGCGGGAGCTCCTACGAGCAGTACTTC
CDR3: CASSLSGSSYEQYF

size: few
length: 13
V: TRBV18
D: -
J: TRBJ1-2
DNA: TGTGCCAGCGGCGGCTCCTCAAAATATGGCTACACCTTC
CDR3: CASGGSSKYGYTF

size: once
length: 15
V: TRBV6-5
D: -
J: TRBJ1-5
DNA: TGTGCCAGCAGTTACTCCGGATTCTCGGGACAGCCCCAGCATTTT
CDR3: CASSYSGFSGQPQHF

size: -
length: 13
V: TRBV5-1
D: -
J: TRBJ1-1
DNA: TGCGCCAGCAGCGTGGACCCCAACACTGAAGCTTTCTTT
CDR3: CASSVDPNTEAFF

size: many
length: 11
V: TRBV25-1
D: -
J: TRBJ2-7
DNA: TGTGCCAGCAGTGACCCCTACGAGCAGTACTTC
CDR3: CASSDPYEQYF

size: -
length: 16
V: TRBV9
D: -
J: TRBJ1-2
DNA: TGTGCCAGCAGCGTCGAGGCGTGGGAATCCGACTATGGCTACACCTTC
CDR3: CASSVEAWESDYGYTF

size: -
length: 15
V: TRBV7-6
D: -
J: TRBJ2-3
DNA: TGTGCCAGCAGCTTAGTCACTCCCCCCGCAGATACGCAGTATTTT
CDR3: CASSLVTPPADTQYF

size: -
length: 16
V: TRBV7-9
D: -
J: TRBJ1-2
DNA: TGTGCCAGCAGCTTAGGTGGGACCCTCACTAACTATGGCTACACCTTC
CDR3: CASSLGGTLTNYGYTF

size: -
length: 16
V: TRBV18
D: TRBD1
J: TRBJ1-2
DNA: TGTGCCAGCCGACCGGTAGGGACAGGGCCGACCTATGGCTACACCTTC
CDR3: CASRPVGTGPTYGYTF

size: -
length: 17
V: TRBV11-2
D: -
J: TRBJ1-1
DNA: TGTGCCAGCAGCACTCGAATAGTCAGAGTTATGAACACTGAAGCTTTCTTT
CDR3: CASSTRIVRVMNTEAFF

size: -
length: 15
V: TRBV6-1
D: -
J: TRBJ2-1
DNA: TGTGCCAGCAGTGGTGCAGAGAGCTCCTACAATGAGCAGTTCTTC
CDR3: CASSGAESSYNEQFF

size: -
length: 18
V: TRBV5-4
D: TRBD1
J: TRBJ2-2
DNA: TGTGCCAGCAGCCAAGACCACCGGACAGGGATTATCACCGGGGAGCTGTTTTTT
CDR3: CASSQDHRTGIITGELFF

size: -
length: 14
V: TRBV27
D: TRBD1
J: TRBJ1-3
DNA: TGTGCCAGCAGTGTGACAGGGATGGCGAACACCATATATTTT
CDR3: CASSVTGMANTIYF

size: -
length: 14
V: TRBV5-1
D: TRBD2
J: TRBJ2-5
DNA: TGCGCCAGCAGCTTCGGGACTAGCGGAGAGACCCAGTACTTC
CDR3: CASSFGTSGETQYF

size: -
length: 14
V: TRBV2
D: TRBD1
J: TRBJ1-3
DNA: TGTGCCAGCTTCAGGGGGAGCTCTGGAAACACCATATATTTT
CDR3: CASFRGSSGNTIYF

size: -
length: 14
V: TRBV2
D: -
J: TRBJ2-7
DNA: TGTGCCAGCTTCCCTCGTCAGGGGTTTCACGAGCAGTACTTC
CDR3: CASFPRQGFHEQYF

size: once
length: 16
V: TRBV7-2
D: TRBD2
J: TRBJ2-2
DNA: TGTGCCAGCAGCTCCCGCGCTAGCGGGACCACCGGGGAGCTGTTTTTT
CDR3: CASSSRASGTTGELFF

size: few
length: 13
V: TRBV19
D: -
J: TRBJ1-6
DNA: TGTGCCAGTAGTATCGGGACATTGGCACCCCTCCACTTT
CDR3: CASSIGTLAPLHF

size: -
length: 14
V: TRBV6-1
D: -
J: TRBJ2-1
DNA: TGTGCCAGCAGTCACAGAAGCTCCTACAATGAGCAGTTCTTC
CDR3: CASSHRSSYNEQFF

size: -
length: 15
V: TRBV30
D: -
J: TRBJ2-3
DNA: TGTGCCTGGAGTGAAGGACAGATCCTAAGGGAGGAGCAGTATTTT
CDR3: CAWSEGQILREEQYF